This T cell receptor beta chain was found in a study of blood T cell repertoires in COVID-19. Germline V lookup: CDR1 LNHDA, CDR2 SQIVND (reference sequence). The CDR3 extends over 13 amino acids. J lost 3 bases, V lost 9 bases, and 8 bases had no gene match. Measured with immunoSEQ multiplex PCR; TCRdb has only the in-frame clones, and not every one. The sample has around 340,000 clones; about 88% are singletons. The specimen was peripheral blood. V gene TRBV19 combines with J gene TRBJ2-7; 7 bases are a match to TRBD1. This receptor was obtained from a woman in her sixties or seventies with COVID-19, enrolled during active disease. CDR3 amino acids: CASVGDSLYEQYF. CDR3 coding DNA: TGTGCCAGCGTAGGGGACAGTCTCTACGAGCAGTACTTC.